The sequence of this T cell receptor (beta chain) was determined in a study of shared clonotypes between healthy human individuals. Repertoires were generated with immunoSEQ multiplex PCR, while TCRdb's copy carries only in-frame clones and drops some. The sample lists more than 1 million clones; roughly 74% were seen once. Note on this clone: The antigen is not known.

In germline, CDR1 is SGHVS, CDR2 FQNEAQ. J was trimmed by 5 bases and V by 4 bases; bases with no gene match: 10. This CDR3 comprises 17 residues. Study-wide results and caveats: A few donors had 4% to 5% of their naive CD4 clonotypes in common.

The V and J genes are TRBV7-8 and TRBJ2-1, with 11 positions matching TRBD2. Material for sequencing was memory CD4+ T cells from PBMCs. Subset given: CD45RA-negative fraction. This TCR came from a man between 18 and 35 years old in good health. Some clones in this sample may be carry-over from other donors' samples. CDR3 coding DNA: TGTGCCAGCAGCTCAAATAGACTAGCGGGAAGACACAATGAGCAGTTCTTC. As protein: CASSSNRLAGRHNEQFF.